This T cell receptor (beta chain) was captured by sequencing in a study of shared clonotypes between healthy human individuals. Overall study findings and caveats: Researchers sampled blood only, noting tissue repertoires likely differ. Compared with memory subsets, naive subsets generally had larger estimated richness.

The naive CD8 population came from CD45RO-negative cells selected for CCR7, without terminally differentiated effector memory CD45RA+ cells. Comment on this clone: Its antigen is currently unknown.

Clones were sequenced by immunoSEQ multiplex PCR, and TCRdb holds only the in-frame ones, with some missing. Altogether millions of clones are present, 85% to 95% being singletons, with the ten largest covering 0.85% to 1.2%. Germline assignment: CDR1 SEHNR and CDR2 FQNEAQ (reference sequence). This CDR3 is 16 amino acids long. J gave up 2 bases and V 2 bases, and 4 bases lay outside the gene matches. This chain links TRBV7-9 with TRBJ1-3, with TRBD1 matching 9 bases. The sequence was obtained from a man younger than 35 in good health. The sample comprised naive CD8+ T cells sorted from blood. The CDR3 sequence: CASSLSRTGAGNTIYF. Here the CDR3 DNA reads TGTGCCAGCAGCTTATCGCGGACAGGGGCTGGAAACACCATATATTTT.